The next 3 T cell receptor beta chains were all read from a single sample in a study of blood T cells in healthy people across ages. Sample-barcoded 5' priming and a J-beta primer mix drove a second PCR of about 6 to 12 cycles. TCRdb ran MiXCR on the 5' RACE reads and lists one entry per CDR3 protein. Seen here are roughly 1,500,000 distinct CDR3 sequences, about 35% observed once, and the top ten hold around 10%. Sequenced: blood. Source of these receptors: a young woman in good health.

This chain uses TRBV4-1 with TRBJ2-4; D is undetermined. CDR3 length equals 15 residues. Germline V gene lookup returns CDR1 MGHRA and CDR2 YSYEKL. V gave up 0 bases and J gave up 11 bases, with 17 bases separating them. The CDR3: CASSQDSRWPRFQYF. CDR3 sequence (DNA): TGCGCCAGCAGCCAAGATAGCCGGTGGCCCCGGTTTCAGTACTTC.

This clonotype occurred a few times. Its ends do not fully match the called genes, so a read error is possible. The V and J genes are TRBV5-5 and TRBJ2-3, with D tentatively TRBD2 (6 bases). CDR3 length equals 17 residues. Germline V CDR1 and CDR2: SGHKS, YYEKEE (reference sequence). The CDR3 reads CAGSPGPLAPGTDTQYF. The CDR3 DNA reads TGTGCCGGCAGCCCTGGCCCCCTAGCGCCTGGCACAGATACGCAGTATTTT.

This clonotype has ten or more counts. One end of the junction is discordant with germline, which a read error may explain. V and J are TRBV5-1 and TRBJ2-1, with a tentative D call TRBD1 (7 bases). Germline CDR1 and CDR2: SGHRS and YFSETQ. CDR3 length: 15 residues. CDR3 in amino acids: CASSLAAGGYNEQFF. CDR3 in DNA: TGTGCCAGCAGTTTAGCGGCAGGGGGGTACAATGAGCAGTTCTTC.